These 12 T cell receptor beta chains were sequenced from one sample in a study of lymphopenia after photon versus proton radiotherapy. Profiling relied on immunoSEQ multiplex PCR, and the TCRdb table lists in-frame clones only, not all of them. The table has about 40,000 clones, just over 85% seen once. Material: peripheral blood, obtained from a patient treated with proton-based radiotherapy. These receptor sequences come from a woman in her 70s with pancreatic cancer. Some clones in this sample may be carry-over from other donors' samples.

V and J are TRBV19 and TRBJ1-5; D unresolved. The CDR3 has 12 amino acids. CDR1 and CDR2 (germline): LNHDA, SQIVND (reference sequence). Deletions cut 3 bases from V and 5 bases from J, with 5 bases between. This CDR3 is CASSIHYQPQHF. The CDR3 bases are TGTGCCAGTAGTATCCATTATCAGCCCCAGCATTTT.

The V gene is TRBV4-1, the J gene TRBJ2-2, with 7 bases identical to TRBD2. Trimming took 3 bases from V and 1 from J; bases not matched to a gene: 8. This CDR3 comprises 17 residues. Germline V gives CDR1 MGHRA, CDR2 YSYEKL. The CDR3 region has the DNA TGCGCCAGCAGCCAGGTCGGCGGGACTAAGAACACCGGGGAGCTGTTTTTT. Its protein product is CASSQVGGTKNTGELFF.

The gene calls are TRBV7-9 and TRBJ2-7; TRBD1 is a possible D gene (6 bases). Germline loops: CDR1 SEHNR, CDR2 FQNEAQ (reference sequence). The CDR3 has 16 amino acids. Trimming cost V 1 base and J 2 bases, with 15 bases left between them. CDR3 region: CASSLELTRGPYEQYF. Here the CDR3 DNA reads TGTGCCAGCAGCTTAGAGTTAACCAGGGGCCCCTACGAGCAGTACTTC.

As to this clone: At one end, the junction sequence differs from germline, possibly due to a read error. The chain combines TRBV7-2 with TRBJ2-7; 9 nucleotides match TRBD2. This CDR3 region has 14 residues. Germline CDR1 SGHTA, CDR2 FQGNSA. The CDR3 loop is CASSPGGSGSSKTF. As DNA, the CDR3 is TGTGCCAGCAGCCCCGGGGGTAGCGGGAGTAGCAAGACCTTC.

The chain couples TRBV19 to TRBJ2-3; D is possibly TRBD1 (5 bases). The ends were cut back, 7 bases at V and 0 bases at J, with 14 bases in the middle. Germline V lookup: CDR1 LNHDA, CDR2 SQIVND (reference sequence). The CDR3 covers 15 residues. CDR3 sequence reads: CASNRGEYSTDTQYF. CDR3 in DNA: TGTGCCAGTAATAGGGGTGAATATAGCACAGATACGCAGTATTTT.

V gene TRBV19 combines with J gene TRBJ1-5; 8 positions agree with TRBD1. Germline trimming cut 3 bases from V and 7 bases from J; bases unmatched to any gene: 11. Germline CDR1 reads LNHDA; CDR2 reads SQIVND (reference sequence). The CDR3 consists of 16 residues. The chain's CDR3 is CASSIGEGQAGQPQHF. The CDR3 DNA is TGTGCCAGTAGTATCGGGGAGGGACAGGCCGGACAGCCCCAGCATTTT. The whole variable domain, remainder taken from reference TRBV19 and TRBJ1-5, is DGGITQSPKYLFRKEGQNVTLSCEQNLNHDAMYWYRQDPGQGLRLIYYSQIVNDFQKGDIAEGYSVSREKKESFPLTVTSAQKNPTAFYLCASSIGEGQAGQPQHFGDGTRLSIL.

This chain connects TRBV30 to TRBJ2-3; maybe TRBD2 (6 bases). The CDR3 is 14 amino acids. V gave up 1 base and J gave up 3 bases, with 11 bases separating them. Germline assignment: CDR1 GTSNPN and CDR2 SVGIG (reference sequence). The CDR3 region has the DNA TGTGCCTGGAGTGAGGCGGGATTAACAGATACGCAGTATTTT. It yields the protein CAWSEAGLTDTQYF.

The V call is TRBV5-1, the J call TRBJ2-2, with unresolved D. CDR1 and CDR2 (germline): SGHRS, YFSETQ. There are 15 residues in the CDR3. The ends were cut back, 4 bases at V and 3 bases at J, with 13 bases in the middle. The CDR3 sequence: CASSPLGSDTGELFF. For the CDR3, the DNA is TGCGCCAGCAGCCCCTTGGGTTCGGACACCGGGGAGCTGTTTTTT.

This clone was seen only a few times. The chain has TRBV6-5 and TRBJ1-6, with 8 bases matching TRBD1. This CDR3 comprises 15 residues. Germline V gene lookup returns CDR1 MNHEY and CDR2 SVGAGI. The V gene end was trimmed by 2 bases and the J gene end by 10 bases; junction bases not matched to a gene: 7. The CDR3 here is CASSYAGGVRSPLHF. The CDR3 DNA sequence: TGTGCCAGCAGTTACGCAGGGGGCGTGAGATCACCCCTCCACTTT.

This rearrangement joins TRBV18 to TRBJ2-2, with D uncertain. Germline CDR1 KGHSH, CDR2 LQKENI. The CDR3 has 13 residues. V lost 2 bases, J lost 3 bases, and 4 bases lay in between. This CDR3 is CASSPGDTGELFF. The DNA of the CDR3 is TGTGCCAGCTCACCAGGGGACACCGGGGAGCTGTTTTTT.

This clone is medium-sized by share. This sequence joins TRBV19 and TRBJ1-2, with TRBD1 identical over 10 bases. Germline CDR1 reads LNHDA; CDR2 reads SQIVND (reference sequence). The J segment lost 14 bases and the V segment lost 5 bases, leaving 17 bases of the junction unmatched. The CDR3 spans 15 residues. The CDR3 loop reads CASSLTGQGPRGGTF. DNA for the CDR3: TGTGCCAGTAGTCTGACGGGACAGGGGCCGCGTGGGGGAACCTTC.

V usage is TRBV6-5 and J usage is TRBJ2-1, with TRBD2 as a possible D gene (6 bases). This CDR3 region has 13 residues. The V gene lost 7 bases and the J gene lost 10 bases, with 17 bases spanning the gap. Germline values: CDR1 MNHEY, CDR2 SVGAGI. The CDR3 DNA reads as TGTGCCAGCAAAGGGAGATCTCGGGGGGAGCAGTTCTTC. Translation: CASKGRSRGEQFF.